The present TCR beta chain was sequenced within a study of metastatic and nonmetastatic thyroid tumors. Looking at the study overall: The comparison covered peripheral blood and tumor or nodule tissue in malignant and benign thyroid patients.

Findings of the study overall: Within blood and tumor, benign nodules reportedly had significantly lower TCR beta diversity than malignant thyroid tumors did.

In the authors' workflow: Built for papillary thyroid cancer, a distant-metastasis classifier drew on CDR3 differences across clinicopathological groups. TCRdb re-processed the PCR reads through MiXCR. V and J calls and clone size were set by TCRdb, not the authors. The repertoire includes fewer than 13,000 clones, approximately 12% of them detected once, and around 12% sits in the top ten. The CDR3 totals 14 residues. Germline loops: CDR1 SNHLY, CDR2 FYNNEI. V lost 6 bases and J lost 3; bases outside the gene matches: 5. There were no patients who had received any treatment before thyroid surgery. This clone qualifies as medium-sized. Antigen specificity is unknown.

The chain has TRBV2 and TRBJ2-7, with TRBD1 identical over 10 bases. This receptor was identified in a female donor with papillary thyroid cancer or a benign thyroid nodule (not recorded which). Some clones in this sample may be carry-over from other donors' samples. Material: blood. This chain's CDR3 is CASRKGQGYYEQYF. CDR3 DNA sequence: TGTGCCAGCAGAAAGGGACAGGGGTACTACGAGCAGTACTTC.